Presented here are 3 T cell receptor beta chains from one specimen sequenced in a study of T-cell memory formation after mild COVID-19. In TCRdb, the 5' RACE reads were re-called with MiXCR into one record per CDR3 protein. Here the sample spans about 210,000 distinct CDR3 sequences, about 10% being singletons. Sequenced input: PBMCs or a T cell subset sorted from them (not recorded which). The source is a young man who had mild COVID-19 (a few samples of this study predate the infection). Cell type and time point are not known.

This clonotype was seen a handful of times. The CDR3 DNA reads TGTGCCACCAGTGCCATGGACAGGGATCAGCCCCAGCATTTT. Translated, it gives CATSAMDRDQPQHF. This chain joins TRBV24-1 and TRBJ1-5; 8 bases are a match to TRBD1. This CDR3 contains 14 residues. The J segment lost 5 bases and the V segment lost 5 bases, leaving 4 bases of the junction unmatched. Per the germline V gene, CDR1 is KGHDR and CDR2 is SFDVKD.

This clonotype was counted ten times or more. The chain recombines TRBV7-3 with TRBJ2-1; TRBD2 is a possible D gene (6 bases). In germline, CDR1 is SGHTA, CDR2 FQGTGA. CDR3 length equals 14 residues. V was clipped by 5 bases and J by 1 base, with 9 bases between them. The CDR3 reads CASSPRGSYNEQFF. CDR3 coding DNA: TGTGCCAGCAGCCCCCGGGGGTCCTACAATGAGCAGTTCTTC.

V gene TRBV29-1 combines with J gene TRBJ2-5; possibly TRBD2 for D (5 bases). CDR1 and CDR2 from the germline V gene are SQVTM and ANQGSEA. The V and J ends lost 7 bases and 5 bases respectively, with 17 bases between them. This CDR3 has 13 residues. The CDR3 is CSASGEVGETQYF. The CDR3 coding sequence is TGCAGCGCGTCCGGGGAAGTAGGGGAGACCCAGTACTTC.